Listed below are T cell receptor beta chains from one sample, sequenced in a study of shared clonotypes between healthy human individuals. Assay: immunoSEQ multiplex PCR; the TCRdb copy retains only in-frame clones and omits some. Of approximately 500,000 clones in the sample, about 80% were seen once. Sequences were obtained from PBMCs. These receptors all stem from a woman in her thirties or forties in good health. Some clones in this sample may be carry-over from other donors' samples. Both conserved end residues are part of each CDR3. D genes are given only for firm matches. Part of the rows lack a size; the others show once, few, many or a class for expanded clones.

>TRBV21-1|.|.|TRBJ1-5
CASSKEGGSNQPQHF
TGTGCCAGCAGCAAAGAGGGGGGGAGCAATCAGCCCCAGCATTTT
>TRBV7-3|.|.|TRBJ2-7
CASSPRDGYEQYF
TGTGCCAGCAGCCCGCGGGATGGCTACGAGCAGTACTTC
>TRBV2|.|TRBD1|TRBJ1-4
CASIIGTATNEKLFF
TGTGCCAGCATTATAGGGACAGCAACTAATGAAAAACTGTTTTTT
>TRBV7-2|few|.|TRBJ2-2
CASSLTSNTGELFF
TGTGCCAGCAGCTTAACGTCGAACACCGGGGAGCTGTTTTTT
>TRBV6-1|.|.|TRBJ1-2
CASREGGGNGYTF
TGTGCCAGCAGGGAGGGAGGGGGAAATGGCTACACCTTC
>TRBV29-1|few|.|TRBJ1-1
CSVSVNTEAFF
TGCAGCGTTTCGGTGAACACTGAAGCTTTCTTT
>TRBV27|.|.|TRBJ2-2
CASSLRGANTGELFF
TGTGCCAGCAGTTTGCGCGGCGCGAACACCGGGGAGCTGTTTTTT
>TRBV4-1|.|.|TRBJ2-1
CASSQDGRQQNNEQFF
TGCGCCAGCAGCCAAGATGGGAGACAGCAAAACAATGAGCAGTTCTTC
>TRBV2|.|.|TRBJ1-5
CASSEGSRSNQPQHF
TGTGCCAGCAGTGAAGGGAGTAGAAGCAATCAGCCCCAGCATTTT
>TRBV7-9|.|.|TRBJ1-4
CASTRTEGIEKLFF
TGTGCCAGCACCCGGACAGAGGGGATTGAAAAACTGTTTTTT
>TRBV7-9|.|TRBD2|TRBJ2-1
CASSSTSGSYNEQFF
TGTGCCAGCAGCTCGACTAGCGGCTCCTACAATGAGCAGTTCTTC
>TRBV10-3|.|.|TRBJ2-2
CAISDRARRTGELFF
TGTGCCATCAGTGACAGGGCGCGGAGGACCGGGGAGCTGTTTTTT
>TRBV5-1|.|.|TRBJ1-2
CASSEAGPNRDYGYTF
TGCGCCAGCAGCGAGGCGGGACCCAACCGCGACTATGGCTACACCTTC
>TRBV6-5|.|.|TRBJ2-1
CASSYSGGSGGQFF
TGTGCCAGCAGTTACTCTGGGGGCTCGGGTGGGCAGTTCTTC
>TRBV5-4|.|.|TRBJ1-4
CAIHAGPVNEKLFF
TGTGCCATACACGCGGGGCCGGTTAATGAAAAACTGTTTTTT
>TRBV2|.|.|TRBJ1-2
CASSLDRRGYGYTF
TGTGCCAGCAGTCTCGACAGGCGGGGCTATGGCTACACCTTC
>TRBV19|.|TRBD1|TRBJ1-1
CASSIHRGPTEAFF
TGTGCCAGTAGTATCCACAGGGGGCCGACTGAAGCTTTCTTT
>TRBV5-6|.|.|TRBJ2-7
CASSLWNGNYEQYF
TGTGCCAGCAGCTTGTGGAACGGGAACTACGAGCAGTACTTC
>TRBV10-3|many|.|TRBJ2-3
CAISEARADTQYF
TGTGCCATCAGTGAGGCTAGGGCGGATACGCAGTATTTT
>TRBV7-3|.|TRBD1|TRBJ1-1
CASSAPGGADTEAFF
TGTGCCAGCAGCGCCCCAGGGGGCGCGGACACTGAAGCTTTCTTT
>TRBV9|.|.|TRBJ2-7
CASSVGSYSSYEQYF
TGTGCCAGCAGCGTAGGTTCGTACAGCTCCTACGAGCAGTACTTC
>TRBV6-1|.|.|TRBJ2-2
CASSEVDPSTGELFF
TGTGCCAGCAGTGAAGTAGACCCCAGCACCGGGGAGCTGTTTTTT
>TRBV2|.|TRBD1|TRBJ1-1
CANGQGLNTEAFF
TGTGCGAACGGACAGGGCTTGAACACTGAAGCTTTCTTT
>TRBV18|.|.|TRBJ1-4
CASSPTLSGLQGLGEKLFF
TGTGCCAGCTCACCTACCCTCTCTGGCCTACAGGGTCTTGGGGAAAAACTGTTTTTT
>TRBV7-9|.|.|TRBJ2-3
CASRRTAVGSDTQYF
TGTGCCAGCAGGCGGACAGCCGTTGGGTCGGATACGCAGTATTTT
>TRBV29-1|.|.|TRBJ2-5
CSISGSYQETQYF
TGCAGCATTAGCGGCTCATACCAAGAGACCCAGTACTTC
>TRBV5-1|.|TRBD2|TRBJ2-2
CASSFGTSTGELFF
TGCGCCAGCAGCTTCGGGACTAGCACCGGGGAGCTGTTTTTT
>TRBV29-1|.|.|TRBJ2-7
CSVAGAGDSYEQYF
TGCAGCGTTGCGGGGGCAGGGGACTCCTACGAGCAGTACTTC
>TRBV7-2|.|.|TRBJ1-2
CASSLARGQALYGYTF
TGTGCCAGCAGCTTAGCGCGCGGGCAGGCCCTCTATGGCTACACCTTC
>TRBV7-2|.|.|TRBJ2-1
CASSLGGGSLEQFF
TGTGCCAGCAGCTTAGGGGGAGGCTCCCTCGAGCAGTTCTTC
>TRBV2|.|TRBD1|TRBJ1-2
CATKPGQADYGYTF
TGTGCCACCAAGCCAGGACAGGCGGACTATGGCTACACCTTC
>TRBV5-1|.|.|TRBJ2-4
CASSLALAGVAKNIQYF
TGCGCCAGCAGCTTGGCCTTGGCAGGGGTAGCCAAAAACATTCAGTACTTC
>TRBV7-2|many|.|TRBJ1-1
CASSLYSRTEAFF
TGTGCCAGCAGCTTATACTCCAGGACAGAAGCTTTCTTT
>TRBV4-1|.|.|TRBJ2-3
CASSQVWGASTDTQYF
TGCGCCAGCAGCCAAGTTTGGGGGGCTAGCACAGATACGCAGTATTTT
>TRBV19|.|TRBD2|TRBJ2-3
CASSSSASGSTDTQYF
TGTGCCAGTAGTAGCTCCGCTAGCGGGAGCACAGATACGCAGTATTTT
>TRBV6-6|.|.|TRBJ2-7
CASSRTDSYEQYF
TGTGCCAGCTCACGGACTGACTCCTACGAGCAGTACTTC
>TRBV18|few|.|TRBJ1-5
CASSSDRKNQPQHF
TGTGCCAGCTCATCAGACAGGAAAAATCAGCCCCAGCATTTT
>TRBV5-1|.|TRBD2|TRBJ2-1
CASSLGLAGVMYNEQFF
TGCGCCAGCAGCTTGGGACTAGCGGGAGTAATGTACAATGAGCAGTTCTTC
>TRBV9|.|.|TRBJ1-1
CASSVAGGSNTEAFF
TGTGCCAGCAGCGTAGCTGGGGGCAGTAACACTGAAGCTTTCTTT
>TRBV5-1|.|.|TRBJ2-2
CASSLVSSEHGELFF
TGCGCCAGCAGCTTGGTTTCTAGCGAGCACGGGGAGCTGTTTTTT
>TRBV4-2|.|TRBD1|TRBJ2-3
CASSLGTVTDTQYF
TGTGCCAGCAGCCTCGGGACAGTCACAGATACGCAGTATTTT
>TRBV19|.|.|TRBJ1-5
CASSTRNLQPQHF
TGTGCCAGTAGTACGAGAAACCTTCAGCCCCAGCATTTT
>TRBV27|few|TRBD1|TRBJ1-4
CASSRTGDPTNEKLFF
TGTGCCAGCAGTAGGACAGGGGATCCAACTAATGAAAAACTGTTTTTT
>TRBV9|.|TRBD2|TRBJ2-1
CASSVEPGLAGSSYNEQFF
TGTGCCAGCAGCGTAGAACCGGGACTAGCGGGAAGCTCCTACAATGAGCAGTTCTTC
>TRBV7-2|.|.|TRBJ2-7
CASSLVVGYEQYF
TGTGCCAGCAGCTTGGTGGTGGGGTACGAGCAGTACTTC
>TRBV7-9|.|.|TRBJ2-7
CASSHGPQQGYEQYF
TGTGCCAGCAGCCACGGTCCACAACAGGGTTACGAGCAGTACTTC
>TRBV27|.|.|TRBJ2-7
CASRPVGLETYEQYF
TGTGCCAGCAGGCCCGTGGGGTTGGAAACCTACGAGCAGTACTTC
>TRBV28|.|TRBD2|TRBJ2-1
CASSLLAGGTYNEQFF
TGTGCCAGCAGTTTATTAGCGGGAGGCACCTACAATGAGCAGTTCTTC